Below are 28 T cell receptor beta chains sequenced from a single sample in a study of OX40 agonist ivuxolimab in advanced cancers. Clones were sequenced by immunoSEQ multiplex PCR, and TCRdb holds only the in-frame ones, with some missing. The table lists around 54,000 clones, around 93% of them singletons, with 8.7% in the top ten. This specimen was CD4+ or CD8+ T cells sorted from blood, taken in a trial of the OX40 agonist ivuxolimab. The origin of the receptors is an adult with an advanced solid tumor such as melanoma, head and neck, liver or kidney cancer.

V is TRBV4-3 and J is TRBJ2-7, with D hard to call. Trimming cost V 0 bases and J 4 bases, with 7 bases left between them. Germline-derived CDR1 and CDR2 are LGHNA and YSLEER. CDR3 size: 13 residues. CDR3 residues: CASSQELGYEQYF. The CDR3 region has the DNA TGCGCCAGCAGCCAAGAATTGGGGTACGAGCAGTACTTC.

The chain recombines TRBV7-9 with TRBJ2-7; 7 bases are a match to TRBD1. The V segment lost 5 bases and the J segment 1 base; nucleotides outside the gene matches: 2. Germline V gene lookup returns CDR1 SEHNR and CDR2 FQNEAQ (reference sequence). This CDR3 spans 13 amino acids. CDR3 nucleotides: TGTGCCAGCAGCCCGGGACAGTCCTACGAGCAGTACTTC. This gives the protein CASSPGQSYEQYF.

This chain connects TRBV30 to TRBJ1-2; D uncertain. Germline V gene sequence: CDR1 GTSNPN, CDR2 SVGIG (reference sequence). The CDR3 spans 14 residues. V shed 3 bases and J shed 0 bases, with 11 bases lying between them. CDR3 in amino acids: CAWRATGTNYGYTF. The CDR3 DNA sequence: TGTGCCTGGAGGGCAACGGGGACTAACTATGGCTACACCTTC.

The chain is built from TRBV28 and TRBJ1-5; TRBD1 might be the D (5 bases). The CDR3 has 16 residues. Germline CDR1 is MDHEN and CDR2 is SYDVKM. The V and J ends lost 7 bases and 2 bases respectively, with 18 bases between them. The CDR3 spells CASIELREGGNQPQHF. The CDR3 DNA sequence: TGTGCCAGCATCGAGCTCAGGGAAGGCGGCAATCAGCCCCAGCATTTT.

The rearrangement links TRBV9 to TRBJ2-7, with D hard to call. The CDR3 consists of 14 residues. The germline V and J ends were trimmed by 0 bases and 0 bases, with 7 bases remaining between them. CDR1 is SGDLS and CDR2 is YYNGEE in the germline V gene. The CDR3 DNA sequence: TGTGCCAGCAGCGTAGAGTCCTTCTCCTACGAGCAGTACTTC. This gives the protein CASSVESFSYEQYF. The whole variable domain, remainder taken from reference TRBV9 and TRBJ2-7, is DSGVTQTPKHLITATGQRVTLRCSPRSGDLSVYWYQQSLDQGLQFLIQYYNGEERAKGNILERFSAQQFPDLHSELNLSSLELGDSALYFCASSVESFSYEQYFGPGTRLTVT.

V gene TRBV7-9 combines with J gene TRBJ2-5, with TRBD1 as a possible D gene (5 bases). Germline lookup yields CDR1 SEHNR and CDR2 FQNEAQ (reference sequence). There are 12 residues in the CDR3. Trimming left V 3 bases short and J 5 bases short, with 7 bases between. In DNA form, the CDR3 reads TGTGCCAGCAGCTTGCAGGGTGAGACCCAGTACTTC. As protein: CASSLQGETQYF.

The V call is TRBV5-4, the J call TRBJ2-7, with a possible D match to TRBD1 (6 bases). CDR1 is SGHNT and CDR2 is YYREEE in the germline V gene (reference sequence). The CDR3 extends over 15 amino acids. The V and J ends lost 4 bases and 2 bases respectively, with 16 bases between them. The CDR3 sequence: CASSHWDTSTYEQYF. Here the CDR3 DNA reads TGTGCCAGCAGCCATTGGGACACTAGTACCTACGAGCAGTACTTC.

This chain uses TRBV30 with TRBJ2-2; possibly TRBD2 for D (6 bases). CDR3 size: 13 residues. Germline-derived CDR1 and CDR2 are GTSNPN and SVGIG (reference sequence). This chain's CDR3 is CASGTENTGELFF. The CDR3 bases are TGTGCGTCCGGGACTGAGAACACCGGGGAGCTGTTTTTT.

The rearrangement joins TRBV27 to TRBJ2-1; possibly TRBD2 for D (6 bases). Trimming removed 2 bases from V and 3 bases from J, with 11 bases in between. Germline CDR1 is MNHEY and CDR2 is SMNVEV (reference sequence). The CDR3 is made up of 15 amino acids. The CDR3 loop is CASSLVGGNYNEQFF. In DNA form, the CDR3 reads TGTGCCAGCAGTTTAGTCGGGGGTAACTACAATGAGCAGTTCTTC.

The chain has TRBV4-3 and TRBJ2-5, with 8 bases aligning to TRBD2. From germline, CDR1 is LGHNA and CDR2 YSLEER. The CDR3 consists of 16 residues. V shed 0 bases and J 1 base; nucleotides not matched to a gene: 4. The chain's CDR3 is CASSQDPGGFQETQYF. DNA of the CDR3: TGCGCCAGCAGCCAAGATCCGGGAGGGTTCCAAGAGACCCAGTACTTC.

This chain connects TRBV9 to TRBJ2-3; D gene unclear. Germline values: CDR1 SGDLS, CDR2 YYNGEE. CDR3 length equals 18 residues. V dropped 1 base and J dropped 0 bases, with 18 bases sitting between them. CDR3 bases: TGTGCCAGCAGCGTACAGTCACACCGGGCTTCGAGCACAGATACGCAGTATTTT. Translation: CASSVQSHRASSTDTQYF.

The chain recombines TRBV5-5 with TRBJ1-1; D gene ambiguous. This CDR3 spans 13 amino acids. The V and J ends lost 2 bases and 0 bases respectively, with 5 bases between them. CDR1 and CDR2 from the germline V gene are SGHKS and YYEKEE (reference sequence). In DNA, the CDR3 is TGTGCCAGCAGCTTTCTGTTGAACACTGAAGCTTTCTTT. It yields the protein CASSFLLNTEAFF.

The chain couples TRBV16 to TRBJ1-5; D possibly corresponds to TRBD1 (5 bases). The CDR3 loop spans 17 amino acids. V was clipped by 2 bases and J by 0 bases, with 14 bases between them. Germline CDR1 and CDR2: KGHSY and FQNENV. CDR3 in amino acids: CASSQKYGQYSNQPQHF. CDR3 in DNA: TGTGCCAGCAGCCAAAAATACGGACAATATAGCAATCAGCCCCAGCATTTT.

The chain employs TRBV19 and TRBJ2-1, with D possibly matching TRBD2 (6 bases). V lost 0 bases and J lost 6, with 12 bases in between. Looked up from germline, CDR1 is LNHDA and CDR2 is SQIVND (reference sequence). There are 15 residues in the CDR3. The CDR3 coding sequence is TGTGCCAGTAGTATAGATAGCCTCGGGGGCAATGAGCAGTTCTTC. Its translation: CASSIDSLGGNEQFF.

The rearrangement uses TRBV16 and TRBJ1-1; no firm D call. The CDR3 loop spans 14 amino acids. Per the germline V gene, CDR1 is KGHSY and CDR2 is FQNENV. V was pared by 0 bases and J by 4 bases, with 9 bases between. The chain's CDR3 is CASSQSQQSTEAFF. The CDR3 DNA sequence: TGTGCCAGCAGCCAATCGCAACAGAGCACTGAAGCTTTCTTT. Using reference TRBV16 and TRBJ1-1 for the parts outside the CDR3, the full variable domain is GEEVAQTPKHLVRGEGQKAKLYCAPIKGHSYVFWYQQVLKNEFKFLISFQNENVFDETGMPKERFSAKCLPNSPCSLEIQATKLEDSAVYFCASSQSQQSTEAFFGQGTRLTVV.

This chain uses TRBV7-2 with TRBJ2-7; 14 nucleotides align to TRBD2. This CDR3 spans 17 amino acids. From germline, CDR1 is SGHTA and CDR2 FQGNSA. V dropped 7 bases and J dropped 3; count of bases not matched to a gene: 11. DNA for the CDR3: TGTGCCAGCACTGGCGGGACTAGCGGGAGCCGGGTCTACGAGCAGTACTTC. As protein: CASTGGTSGSRVYEQYF.

The chain carries TRBV9 and TRBJ2-1; D call uncertain. CDR3 length: 12 residues. CDR1 SGDLS and CDR2 YYNGEE come from the germline V gene. The germline V and J ends were trimmed by 0 bases and 7 bases, with 5 bases remaining between them. The CDR3 is CASSVGSNEQFF. Here the CDR3 DNA reads TGTGCCAGCAGCGTAGGATCAAATGAGCAGTTCTTC.

This clone came up a few times. The chain employs TRBV4-2 and TRBJ2-2; D not resolved. With 2 bases removed from V and 2 bases from J, the gap between germline ends came to 3 bases. The CDR3 totals 13 residues. Germline values: CDR1 LGHNA, CDR2 YNFKEQ. CDR3 in amino acids: CASSQYNTGELFF. DNA of the CDR3: TGTGCCAGCAGCCAATACAACACCGGGGAGCTGTTTTTT.

The rearrangement uses TRBV7-2 and TRBJ2-7; D might be TRBD1 (6 bases). Germline assignment: CDR1 SGHTA and CDR2 FQGNSA. V was pared by 3 bases and J by 4 bases, with 16 bases between. The CDR3 has 15 amino acids. DNA of the CDR3: TGTGCCAGCAGCTTTATGGGGACAAGCCTTTACGAGCAGTACTTC. Its protein product is CASSFMGTSLYEQYF.

The J gene is TRBJ2-1, the V gene TRBV4-1; perhaps TRBD1 as D (5 bases). The CDR3 extends over 14 amino acids. Trimming shortened V by 4 bases and J by 9 bases, and 16 bases separated the two germline ends. Per germline, CDR1 MGHRA and CDR2 YSYEKL. CDR3 sequence (DNA): TGCGCCAGCAGCCTGGACCCCCAGGGCGTTGAGCAGTTCTTC. Its translation: CASSLDPQGVEQFF.

The V and J genes are TRBV6-5 and TRBJ1-5; D remains ambiguous. Germline V gene data show CDR1 as MNHEY and CDR2 as SVGAGI. This CDR3 spans 14 amino acids. V lost 3 bases to trimming and J lost 0 bases, with 6 bases between them. CDR3 in DNA: TGTGCCAGCAGTTATTCCGGTAGCAATCAGCCCCAGCATTTT. The encoded protein is CASSYSGSNQPQHF.

The rearrangement links TRBV19 to TRBJ1-1; D remains unclear. Trimming removed 3 bases at V and 1 base at J, with 9 bases between. The germline gives CDR1 LNHDA, CDR2 SQIVND (reference sequence). CDR3 length: 14 amino acids. The CDR3 sequence is CASSIFSGNTEAFF. CDR3 coding DNA: TGTGCCAGTAGTATTTTTTCGGGGAACACTGAAGCTTTCTTT.

This rearrangement joins TRBV5-4 to TRBJ1-1, with D maybe TRBD1 (6 bases). V was cut by 3 bases and J by 4 bases, with 13 bases left in between. Germline V gives CDR1 SGHNT, CDR2 YYREEE (reference sequence). This CDR3 contains 14 residues. CDR3 amino acids: CASSSDSGGTEAFF. DNA of the CDR3: TGTGCCAGCAGCTCGGACAGTGGGGGCACTGAAGCTTTCTTT. Supplemented by reference TRBV5-4 and TRBJ1-1, the full variable domain reads ETGVTQSPTHLIKTRGQQVTLRCSSQSGHNTVSWYQQALGQGPQFIFQYYREEENGRGNFPPRFSGLQFPNYSSELNVNALELDDSALYLCASSSDSGGTEAFFGQGTRLTVV.

V is TRBV7-9 and J is TRBJ2-3; D is undetermined. This CDR3 spans 14 amino acids. Trimming left V 3 bases short and J 5 bases short, with 12 bases between. The germline CDR1 and CDR2 sequences are SEHNR and FQNEAQ (reference sequence). The CDR3 here is CASSFFESLDTQYF. The CDR3 DNA follows: TGTGCCAGCAGCTTCTTTGAATCTCTAGATACGCAGTATTTT.

The chain recombines TRBV28 with TRBJ2-5; D possibly corresponds to TRBD2 (6 bases). Trimming pared 8 bases from V and 4 bases from J, leaving 11 bases between. Germline CDR1 MDHEN, CDR2 SYDVKM. This CDR3 region has 12 residues. CDR3 sequence reads: CASWGVGETQYF. The CDR3 nucleotides are TGTGCCAGCTGGGGGGTTGGAGAGACCCAGTACTTC.

The chain carries TRBV4-2 and TRBJ2-7; D might be TRBD2 (5 bases). The CDR3 extends over 16 amino acids. In germline, CDR1 is LGHNA, CDR2 YNFKEQ. Between the trimmed V and J ends, which lost 0 bases and 0 bases, there was a span of 12 bases. The DNA for the CDR3 is TGTGCCAGCAGCCAAGACAGTCCGGGAAGCTCCTACGAGCAGTACTTC. It yields the protein CASSQDSPGSSYEQYF.

This chain joins TRBV30 and TRBJ1-1; D is unclear. V was cut by 0 bases and J by 5 bases, with 10 bases left in between. The CDR3 sequence is 13 residues long. CDR1 GTSNPN and CDR2 SVGIG come from the germline V gene (reference sequence). In DNA form, the CDR3 reads TGTGCCTGGAGTGTCCTTCCGAATACTGAAGCTTTCTTT. Residues: CAWSVLPNTEAFF.

J is TRBJ2-5 and V is TRBV11-2; tentatively, D is TRBD2 (6 bases). CDR3 size: 14 residues. Trimming stripped 1 base from V and 2 bases from J, with 8 bases between. Looked up from germline, CDR1 is SGHAT and CDR2 is FQNNGV. The chain's CDR3 is CASSLGDFQETQYF. The CDR3 DNA reads TGTGCCAGCAGCTTAGGGGACTTTCAAGAGACCCAGTACTTC.